This is a list of T cell receptor beta chains from one sample in a study of Tregs in tolerant kidney transplant recipients. Sequencing used immunoSEQ multiplex PCR; TCRdb keeps in-frame clones, though not all of them. The table has around 61,000 clones, around four fifths seen once. Sequencing input: CD4+ T cells from blood. The receptors were sampled from a human donor in good health. The CDR3 runs from the conserved cysteine through the conserved F or W. A D gene is named only where the DNA matches it firmly. Expanded clones are given a class, and other clones once, few, many or no size at all.

CDR3: CASSKTDGSYEQYF; DNA: TGTGCCAGCAGCAAAACGGACGGCTCCTACGAGCAGTACTTC; size: -; D: -; J: TRBJ2-7; V: TRBV21-1
CDR3: CASSLGGFSGVSYEQYF; DNA: TGTGCCAGCAGCTTAGGGGGCTTCAGCGGGGTCTCCTACGAGCAGTACTTC; size: -; D: -; J: TRBJ2-7; V: TRBV7-3
CDR3: CASREGALESYEQYF; DNA: TGTGCCAGCAGGGAAGGGGCTCTAGAAAGCTACGAGCAGTACTTC; size: -; D: -; J: TRBJ2-7; V: TRBV2
CDR3: CASSLSGAMRGNTIYF; DNA: TGTGCCAGCAGCTTATCGGGGGCGATGAGAGGAAACACCATATATTTT; size: -; D: -; J: TRBJ1-3; V: TRBV7-9
CDR3: CASSPPAGPETQYF; DNA: TGTGCCAGCTCACCACCGGCTGGGCCAGAGACCCAGTACTTC; size: -; D: -; J: TRBJ2-5; V: TRBV18
CDR3: CASSGAQPSTDTQYF; DNA: TGCGCCAGCAGCGGGGCACAGCCTAGCACAGATACGCAGTATTTT; size: -; D: -; J: TRBJ2-3; V: TRBV5-1
CDR3: CAISDHLSRGSSSYEQYF; DNA: TGTGCCATCAGTGACCACCTCTCACGAGGATCGAGCTCCTACGAGCAGTACTTC; size: medium-sized; D: -; J: TRBJ2-7; V: TRBV10-3
CDR3: CASSRTGTKGKLFF; DNA: TGTGCCAGCAGCCGGACAGGGACCAAGGGAAAACTGTTTTTT; size: once; D: TRBD1; J: TRBJ1-4; V: TRBV11-3
CDR3: CASSPQGAREKLFF; DNA: TGTGCCAGCAGCCCTCAGGGGGCGAGGGAAAAACTGTTTTTT; size: once; D: TRBD1; J: TRBJ1-4; V: TRBV7-2
CDR3: CASRRTGQNTGELFF; DNA: TGTGCCAGCAGAAGGACAGGGCAGAACACCGGGGAGCTGTTTTTT; size: once; D: TRBD1; J: TRBJ2-2; V: TRBV2
CDR3: CASSLGPLATQFF; DNA: TGTGCCAGCAGCTTAGGGCCACTAGCGACCCAGTTCTTC; size: -; D: TRBD2; J: TRBJ2-1; V: TRBV7-9
CDR3: CASSQTGAPNEKLFF; DNA: TGTGCCAGTAGTCAAACAGGGGCCCCCAATGAAAAACTGTTTTTT; size: few; D: TRBD1; J: TRBJ1-4; V: TRBV19
CDR3: CASGTANIQYF; DNA: TGTGCCAGCGGGACAGCAAACATTCAGTACTTC; size: few; D: TRBD1; J: TRBJ2-4; V: TRBV6-1
CDR3: CASSGYTDTQYF; DNA: TGTGCCAGCAGCGGCTACACAGATACGCAGTATTTT; size: -; D: -; J: TRBJ2-3; V: TRBV9
CDR3: CASSGGFNEQFF; DNA: TGTGCCAGCAGTGGAGGATTCAATGAGCAGTTCTTC; size: -; D: -; J: TRBJ2-1; V: TRBV2
CDR3: CASSVSGTGPAYGYTF; DNA: TGTGCCAGTAGTGTCTCCGGGACAGGACCCGCCTATGGCTACACCTTC; size: -; D: TRBD1; J: TRBJ1-2; V: TRBV19
CDR3: CASGLDRLGNQPQHF; DNA: TGTGCTAGTGGTTTGGACAGGTTGGGCAATCAGCCCCAGCATTTT; size: -; D: -; J: TRBJ1-5; V: TRBV12-5
CDR3: CASIGSQLNGYTF; DNA: TGTGCCAGCATCGGAAGTCAATTAAATGGCTACACCTTC; size: many; D: -; J: TRBJ1-2; V: TRBV2
CDR3: CASSETLLGRADTQYF; DNA: TGTGCCAGCAGCGAAACTTTACTAGGGAGGGCAGATACGCAGTATTTT; size: -; D: TRBD2; J: TRBJ2-3; V: TRBV9
CDR3: CASSFPGLSANTEAFF; DNA: TGTGCCAGCAGCTTCCCCGGACTGAGCGCTAACACTGAAGCTTTCTTT; size: -; D: -; J: TRBJ1-1; V: TRBV7-2
CDR3: CASSLVMRGAINEKLFF; DNA: TGTGCCAGCAGCTTAGTAATGAGGGGGGCCATTAATGAAAAACTGTTTTTT; size: -; D: -; J: TRBJ1-4; V: TRBV7-2
CDR3: CASRSPGQGAGEQYF; DNA: TGTGCCAGCAGATCCCCCGGACAGGGAGCTGGTGAACAGTACTTC; size: -; D: TRBD1; J: TRBJ2-7; V: TRBV7-2
CDR3: CASSKVVGLGNGYTF; DNA: -; size: once; D: -; J: TRBJ1-2; V: TRBV21-1
CDR3: CASSQETSSPYEQYF; DNA: TGCGCCAGCAGCCAAGAGACCAGTAGCCCCTACGAGCAGTACTTC; size: -; D: -; J: TRBJ2-7; V: TRBV4-1
CDR3: CASSLEGQGTGETQYF; DNA: TGTGCCAGCAGCTTAGAAGGACAGGGGACGGGGGAGACCCAGTACTTC; size: -; D: TRBD1; J: TRBJ2-5; V: TRBV11-1
CDR3: CASSSGQGTEAFF; DNA: TGTGCCAGCAGCTCCGGACAGGGGACTGAAGCTTTCTTT; size: many; D: TRBD1; J: TRBJ1-1; V: TRBV7-3
CDR3: CASSSDYSQETQYF; DNA: TGTGCCAGCAGCTCCGACTACTCACAAGAGACCCAGTACTTC; size: -; D: -; J: TRBJ2-5; V: TRBV11-2
CDR3: CASSLPGPGQGGGYTF; DNA: TGTGCCAGCAGTCTACCCGGTCCGGGACAGGGAGGTGGCTACACCTTC; size: few; D: TRBD1; J: TRBJ1-2; V: TRBV28
CDR3: CASSLDGRSGNTIYF; DNA: TGTGCCAGCAGCTTAGATGGCAGAAGTGGAAACACCATATATTTT; size: -; D: -; J: TRBJ1-3; V: TRBV7-2
CDR3: CASSLSTSGREQYF; DNA: TGTGCCAGCAGTTTGTCGACTAGCGGGCGGGAGCAGTACTTC; size: -; D: TRBD2; J: TRBJ2-7; V: TRBV27
CDR3: CASSRDEYEQYF; DNA: TGTGCCAGCAGCCGTGACGAATACGAGCAGTACTTC; size: -; D: -; J: TRBJ2-7; V: TRBV7-9
CDR3: CASSLVGGEAFF; DNA: TGTGCCAGCAGCTTAGTGGGGGGTGAAGCTTTCTTT; size: -; D: -; J: TRBJ1-1; V: TRBV7-9
CDR3: CASLPRASGSLNTGELFF; DNA: TGTGCCAGTCTCCCCCGGGCTAGCGGGAGCCTAAACACCGGGGAGCTGTTTTTT; size: -; D: TRBD2; J: TRBJ2-2; V: TRBV19
CDR3: CASTRDSGWNEQFF; DNA: TGTGCCAGCACCCGGGACTCCGGTTGGAATGAGCAGTTCTTC; size: -; D: -; J: TRBJ2-1; V: TRBV6-5
CDR3: CASGTGKLNEKLFF; DNA: TGCGCCAGCGGAACAGGCAAATTAAATGAAAAACTGTTTTTT; size: -; D: -; J: TRBJ1-4; V: TRBV4-1
CDR3: CASSLFETVATYEQYF; DNA: TGTGCCAGCAGTTTGTTCGAGACAGTCGCGACATACGAGCAGTACTTC; size: once; D: -; J: TRBJ2-7; V: TRBV27